This T cell receptor (beta chain) is from a study of T cell responses to AZD1222 COVID-19 vaccine. Assay: immunoSEQ multiplex PCR; the TCRdb copy retains only in-frame clones and omits some. The table lists fewer than 150,000 clones, 85% to 95% of them singletons. On this clone: Antigen: not known.

Study-level findings and limits: The donor group comprised mostly white British people and more females; the analysis possibly underestimated clonal diversity. The reported proportion of spike-specific TCRs targeting unmutated variant regions was nearly half. Only after the peak T cell response were repertoires sampled.

The CDR3 runs 12 residues. Germline V lookup: CDR1 SGHRS, CDR2 YFSETQ. The ends were cut back, 2 bases at V and 7 bases at J, with 10 bases in the middle. This TCR was recovered from an adult who received the AZD1222 COVID-19 vaccine. This sample comprised peripheral blood, obtained 28 days after the second AZD1222 dose. The chain links TRBV5-1 to TRBJ2-7, with unresolved D. CDR3: CASSLTDEEQYF. In DNA, the CDR3 is TGCGCCAGCAGCTTAACAGACGAGGAGCAGTACTTC.